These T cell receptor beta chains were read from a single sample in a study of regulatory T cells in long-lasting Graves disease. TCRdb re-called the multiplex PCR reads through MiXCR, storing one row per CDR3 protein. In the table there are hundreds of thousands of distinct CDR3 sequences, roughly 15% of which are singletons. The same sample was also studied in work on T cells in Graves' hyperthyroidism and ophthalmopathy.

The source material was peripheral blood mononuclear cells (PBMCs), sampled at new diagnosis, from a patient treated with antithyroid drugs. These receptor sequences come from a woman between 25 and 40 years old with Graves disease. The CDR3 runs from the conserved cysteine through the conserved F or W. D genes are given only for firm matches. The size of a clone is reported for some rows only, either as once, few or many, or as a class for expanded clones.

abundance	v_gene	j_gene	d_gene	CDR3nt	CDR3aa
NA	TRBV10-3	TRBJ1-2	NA	TGTGCCATCAGTGTTGCGGCCTATCCTCCACCCGACTATGGCTACACCTTC	CAISVAAYPPPDYGYTF
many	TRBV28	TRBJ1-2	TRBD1	TGTGCCAGCAGTCCCGGGACAGGGTTCTATGGCTACACCTTC	CASSPGTGFYGYTF
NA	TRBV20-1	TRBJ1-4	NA	TGCAGTGCTAGGTTAGGAGGAACTAATGAAAAACTGTTTTTT	CSARLGGTNEKLFF
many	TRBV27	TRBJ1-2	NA	TGTGCCAGCAGTGTGACAGTTCCCAGCTTC	CASSVTVPSF
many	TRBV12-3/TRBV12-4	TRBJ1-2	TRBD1	TGTGCCAGCAGTGGCCATCACAGGGGATTAGGGTATGGCTACACCTTC	CASSGHHRGLGYGYTF
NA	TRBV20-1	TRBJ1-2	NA	TGCAGTGCTAGAGAAAACCTCCGGGGGATCTTGGGCTACACCTTC	CSARENLRGILGYTF
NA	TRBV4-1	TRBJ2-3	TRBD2	TGCGCCAGCAGCCAACAACTAGCGGGAGGCTTTGATACGCAGTATTTT	CASSQQLAGGFDTQYF
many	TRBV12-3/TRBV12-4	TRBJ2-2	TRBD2	TGTGCCAGCAGTCCACCGGGACTAGGGCTCGGGGTGAACACCGGGGAGCTGTTTTTT	CASSPPGLGLGVNTGELFF
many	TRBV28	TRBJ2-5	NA	TGTGCCAGCAGCCGGGGACGGTGGTACCAAGAGACCCAGTACTTC	CASSRGRWYQETQYF
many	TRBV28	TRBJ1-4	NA	TGTGCCAGCAGTTTATGGGGAAACAATGAAAAACTGTTTTTT	CASSLWGNNEKLFF
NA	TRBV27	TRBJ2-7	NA	TGTGCCAGCAGGCTAGGGGGAGGCCCTCTTTACGAGCAGTACTTC	CASRLGGGPLYEQYF
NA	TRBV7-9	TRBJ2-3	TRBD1	TGTGCCAGCAGCCAGGGGGCTAAGGGATCAGATACGCAGTATTTT	CASSQGAKGSDTQYF
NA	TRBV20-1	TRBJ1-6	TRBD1	TGCAGTGCCAATCCAGGGGGCTATAATTCACCCCTCCACTTT	CSANPGGYNSPLHF
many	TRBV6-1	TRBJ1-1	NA	TGTGCCAGCACCTTAGGTAGGGGACTAGGCGCTGAAGCTTTCTTT	CASTLGRGLGAEAFF
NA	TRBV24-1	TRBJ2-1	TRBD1	TGTGCCACCAGTCCTCGACAGGGGCCCCTAATCGAGCAGTTCTTC	CATSPRQGPLIEQFF
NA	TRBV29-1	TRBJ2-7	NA	TGCAGCGTTGAGGGGGGGACAACCGGATACGAGCAGTACTTC	CSVEGGTTGYEQYF
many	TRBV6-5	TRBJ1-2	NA	TGTGCCAGCAGTTACGCGGGACCTTATGGCTACACCTTC	CASSYAGPYGYTF
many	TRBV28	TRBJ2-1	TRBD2	TGTGCCAGCAGTTTGTTCACGGGAGGGGTGGATGAGCAGTTCTTC	CASSLFTGGVDEQFF
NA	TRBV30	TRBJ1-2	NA	TGTGCCTGGAGTACGCAAACAGGAAAGGATGGCTACACCTTC	CAWSTQTGKDGYTF
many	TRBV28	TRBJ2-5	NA	TGTGCCAGCAGTTTCAAGCGTACCCTTGGGCAAGAGACCCAGTACTTC	CASSFKRTLGQETQYF
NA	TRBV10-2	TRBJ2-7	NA	TGCGCCAGCAGTGAGAAGCCCCGACTCTTAGGAGACGAGCAGTACTTC	CASSEKPRLLGDEQYF
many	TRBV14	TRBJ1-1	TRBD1	TGTGCCAGCAGAGGGGGACAGGGGATGAACACTGAAGCTTTCTTT	CASRGGQGMNTEAFF
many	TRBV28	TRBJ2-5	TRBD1	TGTGCCAGTGGACAGGGCAAATGGAAGACCCAGTACTTC	CASGQGKWKTQYF
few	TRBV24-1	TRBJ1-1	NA	TGTGCCACCAGTGATTCGGCAGACTCTATGAACACTGAAGCTTTCTTT	CATSDSADSMNTEAFF
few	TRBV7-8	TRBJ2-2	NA	TGTGCCAGCAGCTTAGGAGGGTATGGGGCCGGGGAGCTGTTTTTT	CASSLGGYGAGELFF
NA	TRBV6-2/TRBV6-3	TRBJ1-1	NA	TGTGCCAGCAGTTATCCCGGACAGCTCTACACTGAAGCTTTCTTT	CASSYPGQLYTEAFF
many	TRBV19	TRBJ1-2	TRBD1	TGTGCCAGTACCCCATCCGGGACAGATGGCTACACCTTC	CASTPSGTDGYTF
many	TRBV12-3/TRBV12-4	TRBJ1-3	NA	TGTGCCAGCAGGGTCTCTGGAAACACCATATATTTT	CASRVSGNTIYF
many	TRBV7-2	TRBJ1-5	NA	TGTGCCAGCAGCTTATCAACAGGGAAGGCCCAGCATTTT	CASSLSTGKAQHF
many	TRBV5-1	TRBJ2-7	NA	TGCGCCAGCAGCGTATCAGGATACGAGCAGTACTTC	CASSVSGYEQYF
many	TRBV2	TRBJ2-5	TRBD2	TGTGCCAGCAGTGCGACTAGCGGGCGACAAGAGACCCAGTACTTC	CASSATSGRQETQYF
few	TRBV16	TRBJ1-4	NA	TGTGCCAGCAGCTCCTTACAGGGCATTGGAGAAAAACTGTTTTTT	CASSSLQGIGEKLFF
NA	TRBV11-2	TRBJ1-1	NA	TGTGCCAGCAGCTCCGATAGGTTGTTGAACACTGAAGCTTTCTTT	CASSSDRLLNTEAFF
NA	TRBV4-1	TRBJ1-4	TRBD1	TGCGCCAGCAGCCTAAGGACAGGGCCCAACGAAAAACTGTTTTTT	CASSLRTGPNEKLFF
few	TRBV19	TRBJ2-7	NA	TGTGCCAGTAGTATAGATCCCAGTCGAGAGCAGTACTTC	CASSIDPSREQYF
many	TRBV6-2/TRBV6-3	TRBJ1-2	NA	TGTGCCAGCAGTGAAGGGGGGGGAGCCGGCTATGGCTACACCTTC	CASSEGGGAGYGYTF
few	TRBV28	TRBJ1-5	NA	TGTGCCAGCATGTCCGCGACAGGCAGCAATCAGCCCCAGCATTTT	CASMSATGSNQPQHF
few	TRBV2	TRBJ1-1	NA	TGTACCAGCATGCCAAGAGAGAGGACTGAAGCTTTCTTT	CTSMPRERTEAFF
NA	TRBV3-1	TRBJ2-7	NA	TGTGCCAGCAGCCCTACCGGTATCCCTCAAGAGCAGTACTTC	CASSPTGIPQEQYF
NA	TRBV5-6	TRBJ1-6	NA	TGTGCCAGCAGCGTAGGCCGTCTGCCCCTCCACTTT	CASSVGRLPLHF
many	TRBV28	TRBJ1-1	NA	TGTGCCAGCAGTTTATTCGGGTCTTTCTTCTTT	CASSLFGSFFF
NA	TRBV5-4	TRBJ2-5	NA	TGTGCCAGCAGCTTCCCCGGGACGGCGGGTTCAGAGACCCAGTACTTC	CASSFPGTAGSETQYF
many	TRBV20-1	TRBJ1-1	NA	TGCAGTGCTAGTAACGGGCTAAACACTGAAGCTTTCTTT	CSASNGLNTEAFF
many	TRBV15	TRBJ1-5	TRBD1	TGTGCCACCAGCCGGACAGGGGCTCGCAATCAGCCCCAGCATTTT	CATSRTGARNQPQHF
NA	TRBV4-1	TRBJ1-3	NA	TGCGCCAGCAGCCAAGAGGGCAGTATGTCTGGAAACACCATATATTTT	CASSQEGSMSGNTIYF
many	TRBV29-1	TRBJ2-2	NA	TGCAGCGTTGATTTACTAGGAGAAAACACCGGGGAGCTGTTTTTT	CSVDLLGENTGELFF
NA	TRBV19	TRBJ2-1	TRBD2	TGTGCCAGTAGTATAATAGCGGGAGGGCCTCTCTACAATGAGCAGTTCTTC	CASSIIAGGPLYNEQFF
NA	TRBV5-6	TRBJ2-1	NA	TGTGCCAGCACCCCGCGGTACTCCAATGAGCAGTTCTTC	CASTPRYSNEQFF
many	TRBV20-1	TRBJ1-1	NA	TGCAGTGGTAGCGCCCAGAACACTGAAGCTTTCTTT	CSGSAQNTEAFF
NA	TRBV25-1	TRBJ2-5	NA	TGTGCCAGCAGTGAATACGGGGAAGGGGGAGAGACCCAGTACTTC	CASSEYGEGGETQYF
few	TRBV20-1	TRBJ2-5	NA	TGCAGTGCTAGAGTGCAGGGAAGGGAGACCCAGTACTTC	CSARVQGRETQYF
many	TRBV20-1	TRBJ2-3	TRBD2	TGCAGGGGGACTAGGAGCCTCACAGATACGCAGTATTTT	CRGTRSLTDTQYF
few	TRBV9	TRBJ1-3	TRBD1	TGTGCCAGCAACGAACAGGGGGCGGTTGGAAACACCATATATTTT	CASNEQGAVGNTIYF